This record concerns one T cell receptor beta chain sequence. These data originate in a study of glioma-infiltrating T cells after dendritic cell vaccination. The primer mix had 60 V beta and 13 J beta primers. Sequenced by immunoSEQ multiplex PCR; TCRdb stores in-frame clones only, minus some. In the table there are 80,000 to 100,000 clones, 79% of which are singletons. This TCR derives from a human donor with glioblastoma. The sample was blood, taken before dendritic cell vaccination.

The CDR3 here is CATSRDLGGGGNNEQFF. CDR3 bases: TGTGCCACCAGCAGAGATCTGGGCGGGGGAGGGAACAATGAGCAGTTCTTC. The V gene is TRBV15, the J gene TRBJ2-1; 7 bases match TRBD2. The CDR3 sequence is 17 residues long. Germline V CDR1 and CDR2: LNHNV, YYDKDF (reference sequence). The junction had 10 bases not matched to a gene; V was cut back by 0 bases and J by 5 bases.